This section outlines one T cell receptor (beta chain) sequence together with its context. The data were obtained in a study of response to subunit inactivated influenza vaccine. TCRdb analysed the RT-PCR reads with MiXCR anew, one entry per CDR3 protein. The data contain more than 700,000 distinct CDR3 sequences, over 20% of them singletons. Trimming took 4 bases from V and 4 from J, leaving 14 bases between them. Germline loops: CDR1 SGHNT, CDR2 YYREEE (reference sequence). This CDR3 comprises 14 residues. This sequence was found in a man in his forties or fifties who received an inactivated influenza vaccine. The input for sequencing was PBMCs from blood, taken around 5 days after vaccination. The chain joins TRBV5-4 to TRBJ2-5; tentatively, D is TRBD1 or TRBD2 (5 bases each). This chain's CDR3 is CASSGAGVPETQYF. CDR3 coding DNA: TGTGCCAGCAGCGGGGCCGGGGTTCCAGAGACCCAGTACTTC.